The table lists the clone carrying this T cell receptor beta chain with a few counts. Its antigen remains unknown. The data were taken from a study of OX40 agonist ivuxolimab in advanced cancers. The wider study: All patients had ivuxolimab intravenously every 2 weeks at 0.01 to 10 mg/kg. Findings and limits, study-wide: The investigators did not determine what antigen specificity the expanded peripheral T cells had.

Using immunoSEQ multiplex PCR, the repertoire was profiled, and TCRdb retains in-frame clones only, with some absent. The repertoire consists of 15,000 to 20,000 clones, with around 70% occurring once and the leading ten covering roughly a fifth. Trimming cost V 6 bases and J 0 bases, with 12 bases left between them. The CDR3 extends over 15 amino acids. CDR1 MDHEN and CDR2 SYDVKM come from the germline V gene. The chain couples TRBV28 to TRBJ2-1; no firm D call. The sequencing used CD4+ or CD8+ T cells sorted from blood, collected in a trial of the OX40 agonist ivuxolimab. This sequence was found in an adult with an advanced solid tumor such as melanoma, head and neck, liver or kidney cancer. The DNA for the CDR3 is TGTGCCAGCAGAGCACCGACTTCCTCCTACAATGAGCAGTTCTTC. Translating it yields CASRAPTSSYNEQFF. Complete variable domain (other parts from reference TRBV28 and TRBJ2-1): DVKVTQSSRYLVKRTGEKVFLECVQDMDHENMFWYRQDPGLGLRLIYFSYDVKMKEKGDIPEGYSVSREKKERFSLILESASTNQTSMYLCASRAPTSSYNEQFFGPGTRLTVL.